This TCR beta chain comes out of a study of pediatric ulcerative colitis. Study background: Ulcerative colitis patients had pancolitis or left-sided colitis, with confirming histology. Broader study findings: Two patients had blood samples with substantially reduced template counts. Total lymphocyte DNA, not sorted subsets, was the template.

Blood was drawn at the time of colonoscopy. Sequencing was performed with immunoSEQ multiplex PCR; in TCRdb, only in-frame clones are kept and a portion is missing. The sample records roughly 30,000 clones, almost 85% being singletons. About this clone itself: Antigen: not known.

Sequences were obtained from blood. The sequence was collected from a boy aged 10-17 years with severe ulcerative colitis.

Here the CDR3 reads CASWEGSNTGELFF. The CDR3 DNA sequence: TGTGCCAGCTGGGAGGGCTCGAACACCGGGGAGCTGTTTTTT. The chain recombines TRBV6-5 with TRBJ2-2; 7 bases align to TRBD2. This CDR3 region has 14 residues. In germline, CDR1 is MNHEY, CDR2 SVGAGI. V gave up 8 bases and J gave up 0 bases; unmatched junction bases: 3.